A single sample gave rise to the 6 T cell receptor beta chains below, sequenced in a study of blood T cell repertoires in COVID-19. This table comes from immunoSEQ multiplex PCR, and its TCRdb copy is limited to in-frame clones, with some not included. The repertoire holds roughly 200,000 clones, with around 79% as singletons. Sample: peripheral blood. Receptor source: a man aged 45-60 years who had recovered from COVID-19.

The chain carries TRBV30 and TRBJ2-1; D gene ambiguous. This CDR3 is 11 amino acids long. Per the germline V gene, CDR1 is GTSNPN and CDR2 is SVGIG (reference sequence). V was trimmed by 6 bases and J by 12 bases, leaving 15 bases between them. This CDR3 reads CACQDGIGQFF. The CDR3 region has the DNA TGTGCCTGTCAGGATGGAATTGGGCAGTTCTTC.

The chain carries TRBV7-6 and TRBJ2-3, with D unresolved. CDR3 length equals 12 residues. Germline values: CDR1 SGHVS, CDR2 FNYEAQ. V was shortened by 3 bases and J by 3 bases, with 4 bases between the two germline ends. As DNA, the CDR3 is TGTGCCAGCAGCTTGTATACAGATACGCAGTATTTT. Its translation: CASSLYTDTQYF.

This clone has a handful of counts. The chain joins TRBV9 to TRBJ2-3, with 9 positions matching TRBD2. Germline lookup yields CDR1 SGDLS and CDR2 YYNGEE. J was trimmed by 4 bases and V by 4 bases; bases with no gene match: 1. CDR3 length equals 13 residues. The CDR3 nucleotides are TGTGCCAGCAGCAGACTAGCGGCAGATACGCAGTATTTT. This gives the protein CASSRLAADTQYF.

The sample holds a few counts of this clone. V is TRBV27 and J is TRBJ2-1; 7 positions agree with TRBD1. V was clipped by 7 bases and J by 9 bases; unmatched bases: 15. This CDR3 spans 15 amino acids. Germline lookup yields CDR1 MNHEY and CDR2 SMNVEV (reference sequence). DNA of the CDR3: TGTGCCAGCATGATCTATAGGGGGCAGGGCCGTGAGCAGTTCTTC. This gives the protein CASMIYRGQGREQFF.

The gene calls are TRBV6-2 or TRBV6-3 and TRBJ2-1, with 7 nucleotides matching TRBD2. CDR1 is MNHEY, CDR2 SVGEGT, per germline. The CDR3 runs 15 residues. V shed 4 bases, J shed 2 bases, and the junction held 5 bases outside the gene matches. For the CDR3, the DNA is TGTGCCAGCAGTTCCCCGGGAGGACCCTACAATGAGCAGTTCTTC. Translation gives CASSSPGGPYNEQFF.

This clone appeared a few times. The V gene is TRBV28, the J gene TRBJ1-5; tentatively, D is TRBD1 (5 bases). Trimming took 5 bases from V and 6 from J, leaving 14 bases between them. The germline gives CDR1 MDHEN, CDR2 SYDVKM. The CDR3 extends over 14 amino acids. Written as DNA, the CDR3 is TGTGCCAGCAGTCACGACGGGACTTTTCAGCCCCAGCATTTT. It codes for CASSHDGTFQPQHF. Combining the CDR3 with reference TRBV28 and TRBJ1-5 gives the whole variable domain DVKVTQSSRYLVKRTGEKVFLECVQDMDHENMFWYRQDPGLGLRLIYFSYDVKMKEKGDIPEGYSVSREKKERFSLILESASTNQTSMYLCASSHDGTFQPQHFGDGTRLSIL.